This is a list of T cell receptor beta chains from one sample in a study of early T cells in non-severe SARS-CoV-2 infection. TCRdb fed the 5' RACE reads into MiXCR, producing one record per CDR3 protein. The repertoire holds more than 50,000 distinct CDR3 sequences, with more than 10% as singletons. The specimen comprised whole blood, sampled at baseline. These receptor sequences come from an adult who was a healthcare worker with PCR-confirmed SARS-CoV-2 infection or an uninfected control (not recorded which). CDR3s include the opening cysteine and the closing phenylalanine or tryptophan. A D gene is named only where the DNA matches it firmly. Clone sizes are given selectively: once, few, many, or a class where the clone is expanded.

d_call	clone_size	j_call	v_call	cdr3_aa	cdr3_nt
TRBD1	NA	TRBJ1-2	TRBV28	CASSPTGRGGYTF	TGTGCCAGCAGTCCGACAGGGAGAGGTGGCTACACCTTC
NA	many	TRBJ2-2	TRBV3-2	CASSPRQGQAGELFF	TGTGCCAGCAGCCCACGACAGGGTCAGGCCGGGGAGCTGTTTTTT
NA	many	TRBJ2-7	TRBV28	CASSLPSYEQYF	TGTGCCAGCAGTCTTCCTTCGTACGAGCAGTACTTC
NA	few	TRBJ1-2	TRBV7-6	CASSLAKQGVYGYTF	TGTGCCAGCAGCTTAGCGAAGCAGGGAGTCTATGGCTACACCTTC
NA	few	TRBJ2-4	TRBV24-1	CATSDLGDIQYF	TGTGCCACCAGTGATTTGGGCGACATTCAGTACTTC
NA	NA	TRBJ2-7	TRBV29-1	CSVEYVWAPHEQYF	TGCAGCGTTGAGTATGTTTGGGCCCCTCACGAGCAGTACTTC
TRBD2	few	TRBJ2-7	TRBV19	CASSPQTSAREQYF	TGTGCCAGTAGTCCCCAGACTAGCGCAAGGGAGCAGTACTTC
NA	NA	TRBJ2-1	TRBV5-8	CASSRLPNEQFF	TGTGCCAGCAGCCGTCTACCCAATGAGCAGTTCTTC
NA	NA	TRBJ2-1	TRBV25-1	CASTQLNEQFF	TGTGCCAGCACTCAGTTGAATGAGCAGTTCTTC
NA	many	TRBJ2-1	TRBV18	CASSPMGIEQFF	TGTGCCAGCTCACCAATGGGGATTGAGCAGTTCTTC
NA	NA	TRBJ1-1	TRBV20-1	CSGGRMNTEAFF	TGCAGTGGGGGGCGCATGAACACTGAAGCTTTCTTT
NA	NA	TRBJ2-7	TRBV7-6	CASSPDGIAFEQYF	TGTGCCAGCAGCCCGGATGGGATAGCCTTCGAGCAGTACTTC
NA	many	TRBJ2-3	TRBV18	CASSTGVTDTQYF	TGTGCCAGCTCAACCGGGGTGACAGATACGCAGTATTTT
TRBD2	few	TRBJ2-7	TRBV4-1	CASSQDAGGVSGQYF	TGCGCCAGCAGCCAAGATGCGGGGGGAGTTTCTGGGCAGTACTTC
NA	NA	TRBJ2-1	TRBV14	CASSQEWLYNEQFF	TGTGCCAGCAGCCAAGAATGGCTCTACAATGAGCAGTTCTTC
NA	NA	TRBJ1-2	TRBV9	CASSLAYGYTF	TGTGCCAGCAGCCTTGCCTATGGCTACACCTTC
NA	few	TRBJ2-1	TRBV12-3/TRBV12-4	CASSPGSSSYNEQFF	TGTGCCAGCAGCCCCGGATCGAGCTCCTACAATGAGCAGTTCTTC
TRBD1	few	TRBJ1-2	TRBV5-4	CASSLGQGQLLRYGYTF	TGTGCCAGCAGCTTAGGACAGGGGCAGCTCCTTCGGTATGGCTACACCTTC
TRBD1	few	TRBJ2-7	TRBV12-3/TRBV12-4	CASSWAGGAYEQYF	TGTGCCAGCAGTTGGGCAGGGGGTGCCTACGAGCAGTACTTC
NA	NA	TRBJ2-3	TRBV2	CASHLAGDTQYF	TGTGCCAGCCATCTTGCTGGAGATACGCAGTATTTT
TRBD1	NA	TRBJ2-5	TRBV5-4	CASSLEGAEETQYF	TGTGCCAGCAGTCTTGAGGGGGCGGAGGAGACCCAGTACTTC
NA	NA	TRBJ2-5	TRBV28	CASSLRALETQYF	TGTGCCAGCAGTTTAAGGGCCCTCGAGACCCAGTACTTC
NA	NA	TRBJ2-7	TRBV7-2	CASNTLLGSLDEQYF	TGTGCCAGCAATACCCTTTTGGGGTCCCTAGACGAGCAGTACTTC
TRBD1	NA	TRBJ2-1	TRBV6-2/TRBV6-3	CASIGTGRGNEQFF	TGTGCCAGCATCGGGACAGGGAGAGGAAATGAGCAGTTCTTC
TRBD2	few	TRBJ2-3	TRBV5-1	CASTQSGNPYTQYF	TGCGCCAGCACCCAGAGCGGGAACCCCTATACGCAGTATTTT
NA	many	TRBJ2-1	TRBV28	CASSLVVNEQFF	TGTGCCAGCAGTTTAGTGGTCAATGAGCAGTTCTTC
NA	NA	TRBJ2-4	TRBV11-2	CASSPQMGYTKNIQYF	TGTGCCAGCAGCCCACAAATGGGGTACACTAAAAACATTCAGTACTTC